Each of the 10 T cell receptor beta chains below was sequenced from the same sample in a study of patients and donors after allogeneic stem cell transplantation. TCRdb analysed the RT-PCR reads with MiXCR anew, one entry per CDR3 protein. The sample includes over 150,000 distinct CDR3 sequences, approximately 28% of them seen just once. The sample was blood, either unsorted or a sorted T cell fraction (not recorded which). These receptors were collected from a human donor who was either an allogeneic HSCT recipient or a stem cell or donor lymphocyte infusion donor (not recorded which). It is not recorded whose cells these are; they may come from a transplant donor.

CDR3 bases: TGTGCCAGCAGTTTGGGGACCTCCTACGAGCAGTACTTC. Its protein is CASSLGTSYEQYF. The rearrangement joins TRBV28 to TRBJ2-7, with D possibly called TRBD1 or TRBD2 (5 bases each). V was shortened by 3 bases and J by 0 bases, with 6 bases between the two germline ends. CDR1 is MDHEN, CDR2 SYDVKM, per germline. The CDR3 contains 13 residues.

In its sample, this clonotype was seen a few times. The chain uses TRBV4-2 and TRBJ2-7, with a tentative D call TRBD1 (6 bases). The CDR3 loop spans 14 amino acids. Per the germline V gene, CDR1 is LGHNA and CDR2 is YNFKEQ. The V end lost 4 bases, the J end lost 2 bases, and 12 bases lay between the germline ends. The DNA of the CDR3 is TGTGCCAGCAGCCCCAGGACAGACGCCTACGAGCAGTACTTC. This sequence encodes CASSPRTDAYEQYF.

In DNA, the CDR3 is TGCAGTGCTCTACAGGGGACGTCGGAAAAACTGTTTTTT. Protein product: CSALQGTSEKLFF. This chain connects TRBV20-1 to TRBJ1-4; TRBD1 agrees at 7 bases. V lost 5 bases to trimming and J lost 8 bases; unmatched junction nucleotides: 8. The CDR3 consists of 13 residues. Germline values: CDR1 DFQATT, CDR2 SNEGSKA (reference sequence).

The chain is built from TRBV6-5 and TRBJ2-7; D perhaps matches TRBD1 (6 bases). The CDR3 runs 10 residues. Trimming removed 8 bases from V and 6 bases from J, with 8 bases in between. Germline assignment: CDR1 MNHEY and CDR2 SVGAGI. The CDR3 sequence is CASGGREQYF. The DNA of the CDR3 is TGTGCCAGCGGGGGCCGCGAGCAGTACTTC.

This chain links TRBV12-3 or TRBV12-4 with TRBJ2-2; D could derive from TRBD1 or TRBD2 (5 bases each). V was trimmed by 5 bases and J by 0 bases, leaving 13 bases between them. This CDR3 spans 16 amino acids. CDR3 in amino acids: CASSPWDRTNTGELFF. CDR3 DNA sequence: TGTGCCAGCAGTCCCTGGGACCGCACGAACACCGGGGAGCTGTTTTTT.

In the case of this clonotype: Mismatch with germline at one junction end may stem from a read error. The gene calls are TRBV7-6 and TRBJ2-7, with 7 bases aligning to TRBD1. Germline CDR1 reads SGHVS; CDR2 reads FNYEAQ. This CDR3 has 17 amino acids. The CDR3 region has the DNA TGTGCCAGCAGCCTAGCCCATGGGACAGCGATTTCCTACGAGCAGTACTTC. Protein product: CASSLAHGTAISYEQYF.

The chain employs TRBV15 and TRBJ2-5; 7 bases are a match to TRBD2. CDR3 length: 16 amino acids. With 3 bases clipped from V and 5 bases from J, the junction kept 12 bases outside the gene matches. Germline V lookup: CDR1 LNHNV, CDR2 YYDKDF (reference sequence). The CDR3 bases are TGTGCCACCAGCAGTTCTGGGGCGGGAGTTATCGAGACCCAGTACTTC. Protein: CATSSSGAGVIETQYF.

The rearrangement uses TRBV10-3 and TRBJ2-3; weak D call: TRBD2 (6 bases). This CDR3 contains 12 residues. The ends were cut back, 10 bases at V and 2 bases at J, with 10 bases in the middle. Germline assignment: CDR1 ENHRY and CDR2 SYGVKD. CDR3 nucleotides: TGTGCCACCACGGGAGACACAGATACGCAGTATTTT. Translated: CATTGDTDTQYF.

This chain connects TRBV10-3 to TRBJ2-7; the D call may be TRBD1 or TRBD2 (5 bases each). The CDR3 sequence is 14 residues long. Germline assignment: CDR1 ENHRY and CDR2 SYGVKD. Trimming removed 3 bases at V and 2 bases at J, with 11 bases between. CDR3: CAISDWDATYEQYF. In DNA, the CDR3 is TGTGCCATCAGTGACTGGGACGCTACCTACGAGCAGTACTTC.

This clonotype was picked up a small number of times. The J gene is TRBJ1-1, the V gene TRBV6-6; D ambiguous. The CDR3 has 11 amino acids. CDR1 and CDR2 (germline): MNHNY, SVGAGI (reference sequence). Trimming took 5 bases from V and 6 from J, leaving 7 bases between them. The CDR3 reads CASSTRAEAFF. DNA of the CDR3: TGTGCCAGCAGTACGAGAGCTGAAGCTTTCTTT.